This T cell receptor beta chain derives from a study of identical twins. CDR3 length equals 13 residues. The germline V gene has CDR1 SGHDT and CDR2 YYEEEE. V shed 3 bases and J shed 1 base, with 7 bases lying between them. This clonotype has ten or more counts. TCRdb used MiXCR to reprocess the 5' RACE reads, holding one entry per CDR3 protein. The sample gives roughly 200,000 distinct CDR3 sequences, 7.5% of which show up once; about 2% is in the top ten. The same data also contributed to another study, on yellow fever vaccine responses in identical twins.

Input material: memory (CD45RO+) T cells sorted from blood. The source of this sequence is a woman aged 18-35 years in good health. This chain links TRBV5-6 with TRBJ1-1; no definite D call. In DNA, the CDR3 is TGTGCCAGCAGCTCCACAGAGAACACTGAAGCTTTCTTT. As protein: CASSSTENTEAFF. The variable domain in full, completed from reference TRBV5-6 and TRBJ1-1, reads DAGVTQSPTHLIKTRGQQVTLRCSPKSGHDTVSWYQQALGQGPQFIFQYYEEEERQRGNFPDRFSGHQFPNYSSELNVNALLLGDSALYLCASSSTENTEAFFGQGTRLTVV.